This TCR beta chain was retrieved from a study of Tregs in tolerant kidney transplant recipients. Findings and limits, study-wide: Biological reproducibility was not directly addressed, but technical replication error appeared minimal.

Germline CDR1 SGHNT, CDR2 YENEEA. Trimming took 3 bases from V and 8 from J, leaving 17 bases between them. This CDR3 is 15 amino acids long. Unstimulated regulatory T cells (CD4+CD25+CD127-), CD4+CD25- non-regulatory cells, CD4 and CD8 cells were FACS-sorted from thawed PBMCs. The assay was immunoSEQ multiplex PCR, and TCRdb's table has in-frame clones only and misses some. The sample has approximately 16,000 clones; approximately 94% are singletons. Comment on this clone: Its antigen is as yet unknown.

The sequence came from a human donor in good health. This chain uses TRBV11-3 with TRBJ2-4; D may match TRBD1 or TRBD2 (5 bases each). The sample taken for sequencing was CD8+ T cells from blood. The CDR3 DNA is TGTGCCAGCAGCTTTAAGGGGATGGGGGTGGACATTCAGTACTTC. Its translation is CASSFKGMGVDIQYF. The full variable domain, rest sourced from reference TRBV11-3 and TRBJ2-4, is EAGVVQSPRYKIIEKKQPVAFWCNPISGHNTLYWYLQNLGQGPELLIRYENEEAVDDSQLPKDRFSAERLKGVDSTLKIQPAELGDSAVYLCASSFKGMGVDIQYFGAGTRLSVL.